The rows below give T cell receptor beta chains drawn from one sample of a study of cytomegalovirus exposure and HLA in healthy donors. Sequenced by immunoSEQ multiplex PCR; TCRdb stores in-frame clones only, minus some. This repertoire shows some 100,000 clones, 80% to 90% found once; its top ten account for more than 0.95%. The sequenced sample consisted of PBMCs. The receptors here all came from a woman younger than 30 in good health and CMV-seronegative. The CDR3 runs from the conserved cysteine through the conserved F or W. The D gene is left open where the match is weak. Size values are once, few and many counts, or a class for expanded clones, and some rows have none.

>TRBV6-5|NA|NA|TRBJ1-2
CASSYGYPRVRYTF
TGTGCCAGCAGTTACGGTTACCCCCGCGTTCGCTACACCTTC
>TRBV14|NA|NA|TRBJ1-2
CASSQHWGGYGYTF
TGTGCCAGCAGCCAACATTGGGGGGGCTATGGCTACACCTTC
>TRBV29-1|NA|TRBD1|TRBJ2-5
CSVKPTGVETQYF
TGCAGCGTTAAACCGACAGGGGTAGAGACCCAGTACTTC
>TRBV2|NA|NA|TRBJ2-7
CASGTGYEQYF
TGTGCCAGCGGCACAGGGTACGAGCAGTACTTC
>TRBV5-1|once|TRBD1|TRBJ2-7
CASSFTRDSAYEQYF
TGCGCCAGCAGCTTCACCCGGGACAGCGCCTACGAGCAGTACTTC
>TRBV28|NA|TRBD2|TRBJ2-3
CASTAPRQAKAGADTQYF
TGTGCCAGCACCGCACCCCGGCAGGCCAAAGCGGGAGCAGATACGCAGTATTTT
>TRBV4-1|NA|TRBD2|TRBJ2-1
CASSPSRGEPHYNEQFF
TGCGCCAGCAGCCCATCGCGGGGGGAGCCCCACTACAATGAGCAGTTCTTC
>TRBV5-1|NA|TRBD2|TRBJ2-1
CASSWSGGPWSNEQFF
TGCGCCAGCAGCTGGAGCGGGGGGCCTTGGAGTAATGAGCAGTTCTTC
>TRBV7-9|NA|NA|TRBJ2-7
CSSGGSSYEQYF
TGTTCCAGCGGAGGATCTTCCTACGAGCAGTACTTC
>TRBV6-5|NA|TRBD2|TRBJ2-7
CASSRGGHLSYEQYF
TGTGCCAGCAGCCGGGGGGGACACCTCTCCTACGAGCAGTACTTC
>TRBV7-3|NA|NA|TRBJ1-1
CASKAGAGNTEAFF
TGTGCCAGCAAAGCAGGGGCCGGGAACACTGAAGCTTTCTTT
>TRBV7-8|NA|TRBD1|TRBJ1-5
CASNLGQGAYSNQPQHF
TGTGCCAGCAACCTAGGACAGGGAGCTTATAGCAATCAGCCCCAGCATTTT
>TRBV6-5|NA|TRBD2|TRBJ2-3
CASSSSGGVADTQYF
TGTGCCAGCAGCTCCAGCGGGGGGGTAGCAGATACGCAGTATTTT
>TRBV7-9|NA|NA|TRBJ2-5
CASSSKQETQYF
TGTGCCAGCAGCTCCAAACAAGAGACCCAGTACTTC
>TRBV7-9|NA|NA|TRBJ2-2
CASSHRGTELFF
TGTGCCAGCAGTCATAGGGGCACCGAGCTGTTTTTT
>TRBV5-4|NA|TRBD1|TRBJ2-5
CASSQGAQETQYF
TGTGCCAGCAGCCAGGGGGCCCAAGAGACCCAGTACTTC
>TRBV6-5|NA|NA|TRBJ1-6
CASGYGESNSPLHF
TGTGCCAGCGGATATGGGGAGAGTAATTCACCCCTCCACTTT
>TRBV9|few|TRBD2|TRBJ2-1
CASSVRLAGGAVAEQFF
TGTGCCAGCAGCGTTCGACTAGCGGGAGGCGCAGTGGCTGAGCAGTTCTTC
>TRBV10-3|NA|TRBD1|TRBJ2-7
CATTGTGFYEQYF
TGTGCCACAACCGGGACAGGGTTCTACGAGCAGTACTTC
>TRBV11-2|NA|NA|TRBJ2-3
CASSLWREGDTQYF
TGTGCCAGCAGCTTATGGAGGGAAGGGGATACGCAGTATTTT
>TRBV6-5|NA|NA|TRBJ1-3
CASSAGSSGNTIYF
TGTGCCAGCAGTGCTGGGAGTTCTGGAAACACCATATATTTT
>TRBV14|once|TRBD1|TRBJ2-1
CASSQLGGGTYNEQFF
TGTGCCAGCAGCCAATTAGGGGGCGGAACCTACAATGAGCAGTTCTTC
>TRBV7-6|NA|NA|TRBJ2-2
CASTKSSGPGRVRPTGELFF
TGTGCCAGCACCAAGTCCAGCGGGCCAGGCCGGGTCAGGCCTACCGGGGAGCTGTTTTTT
>TRBV5-1|NA|TRBD1|TRBJ1-4
CASSASPGTGAEKLFF
TGCGCCAGCAGCGCCTCCCCCGGGACAGGGGCTGAAAAACTGTTTTTT
>TRBV9|NA|TRBD1|TRBJ1-1
CASSGGQGVSEAFF
TGTGCCAGCAGCGGGGGACAGGGGGTATCAGAAGCTTTCTTT
>TRBV19|NA|TRBD1|TRBJ1-5
CASVRDSYNQPQHF
TGTGCCAGTGTTCGGGACAGCTACAATCAGCCCCAGCATTTT
>TRBV30|NA|NA|TRBJ2-5
CAWTPGAGQETQYF
TGTGCCTGGACCCCTGGGGCAGGGCAAGAGACCCAGTACTTC
>TRBV6-1|few|NA|TRBJ2-7
CASSLRAISYEQYF
TGTGCCAGCAGCCTACGCGCTATCTCCTACGAGCAGTACTTC
>TRBV6-5|few|NA|TRBJ1-4
CASSYGVGATNEKLFF
TGTGCCAGCAGTTATGGTGTCGGTGCAACTAATGAAAAACTGTTTTTT
>TRBV7-9|NA|TRBD2|TRBJ2-7
CASSWEGSYEQYF
TGTGCCAGCAGCTGGGAGGGGTCCTACGAGCAGTACTTC
>TRBV29-1|few|TRBD2|TRBJ2-1
CSVATSSGVYNEQFF
TGCAGCGTTGCGACCTCTAGCGGGGTGTACAATGAGCAGTTCTTC
>TRBV7-9|NA|NA|TRBJ1-1
CASSSSDTEAFF
TGTGCCAGCAGCTCCTCAGACACTGAAGCTTTCTTT
>TRBV5-4|NA|TRBD1|TRBJ1-2
CASSPHGVQGTNYGYTF
TGTGCCAGCAGCCCCCACGGGGTACAGGGGACTAACTATGGCTACACCTTC
>TRBV4-3|NA|TRBD2|TRBJ2-3
CASSLTSGGGDTQYF
TGCGCCAGCAGCCTTACTAGCGGGGGCGGCGATACGCAGTATTTT
>TRBV28|NA|NA|TRBJ1-2
CASRPALGPSPQGNGGYTF
TGTGCCAGCAGACCCGCGCTAGGTCCCTCTCCACAGGGAAACGGTGGCTACACCTTC
>TRBV6-5|NA|TRBD2|TRBJ2-7
CASSSSGRYREEYF
TGTGCCAGCAGTTCTAGCGGGAGATACAGAGAGGAGTACTTC
>TRBV7-2|NA|TRBD1|TRBJ1-3
CASSPDRALRGNTIYF
TGTGCCAGCAGCCCTGACAGGGCCCTGCGAGGAAACACCATATATTTT